This T cell receptor (beta chain) was identified during a study of CD8+CD57+ T cells in acquired aplastic anemia (dated by TCRdb to 2017 to 2018). Looking at the study overall: Extracted DNA from sorted CD4+ and CD8+ cells averaged around 3.4 ug, ranging from roughly 0.17 to 30 ug. CD8+CD57+ expansion was defined as frequency above the mean frequency observed in healthy subjects.

Genomic DNA served as template for TCR beta VDJ combination and CDR3 sequence profiling. An Illumina HiSeq 2000 was used for TCR repertoire sequencing. Per the source publication's procedure: Repertoire assessment relied on Simpson's diversity index, CDR3 size and DJ length profiles, and TRBV/TRBJ rearrangement plots. The immunodominant clone was defined as the most abundant DNA sequence in deep sequencing data. CDR3 amino acid sequences were screened for sharing across subjects and were compared with published repertoires and the VDJdb database. TCRdb applied fastp at Q25 and MiXCR to the public reads, then kept only in-frame beta chains. Here each entry gathers all rows of one CDR3 protein and keeps the most common genes and DNA. The V and J calls and clone size are TCRdb's, not the authors'. The sample data list approximately 190,000 distinct CDR3 sequences, and approximately 50% of these were observed just once. Of the sample, 8.5% to 10% is held by the ten largest clones.

About this clonotype: What this receptor recognizes is not known. No much larger clonotype is one base removed from it; base qualities were not supplied.

V is cut by 5 bases and J by 2 bases, and the space between the germline ends is 10 bases. There are 14 amino acids in the CDR3, from cysteine to phenylalanine inclusive. This entry keeps only the CDR3 DNA: 42 bases, framed from base 1. From a lookup of the germline V gene, CDR1 and CDR2 are SGHTA and FQGNSA. On the study overall, not on this receptor specifically: CD8+ Simpson's diversity did not differ significantly between patients and healthy controls (P=0.060). Approximately 27 CD8+ CDR3 sequences were found in both patients and controls but appeared to be highly expressed in patients and within the immunodominant clones of the patients.

The patients picked for sequencing were ones in whom flow cytometry had shown an expansion of CD8+CD57+ cells. Severe acquired aplastic anemia was diagnosed in all patients according to International Study of Aplastic Anemia and Agranulocytosis and Camitta criteria. At the time blood was sampled, none of the patients had received any therapy. The study deep-sequenced TCR repertoires of sorted CD4+ and CD8+ blood T cells from severe aplastic anemia patients and healthy subjects. Patients were enrolled in the USA under clinicaltrials.gov protocols 00001620, 01623167, 00001397, 00071045, 00081523 and 00961064. Ficoll-Paque density gradient centrifugation was used to isolate peripheral blood mononuclear cells. Before DNA extraction, CD4+ and CD8+ T cells were sorted by FACS or by magnetic beads.

This receptor was taken from a human donor with aplastic anemia. Material for sequencing was sorted CD4+, CD8+, or CD8+CD57+ T cells (not recorded which) from PBMCs. The V gene is TRBV7-2 and the J gene is TRBJ2-1; tentative D gene TRBD2, with 6 bases matching. The CDR3 has the sequence CASSAGFTYNEQFF. The sequenced DNA: TGTGCCAGCAGCGCGGGGTTCACCTACAATGAGCAGTTCTTC. Full variable domain (CDR3 extended with the reference TRBV7-2 and TRBJ2-1 proteins): GAGVSQSPSNKVTEKGKDVELRCDPISGHTALYWYRQSLGQGLEFLIYFQGNSAPDKSGLPSDRFSAERTGGSVSTLTIQRTQQEDSAVYLCASSAGFTYNEQFFGPGTRLTVL.